A selection of T cell receptor beta chains follows, all from one sample in a study of blood T cell repertoires in COVID-19. The protocol was immunoSEQ multiplex PCR, while the TCRdb copy is restricted to in-frame clones and leaves out a portion. The sample contains about 200,000 clones, around 80% of which appear only once. Specimen: peripheral blood. The receptors derive from a woman in her 70s with acute or convalescent COVID-19. CDR3s leave out the opening cysteine and the closing phenylalanine or tryptophan. Expanded clones are given a class, and other clones once, few, many or no size at all.

>13|-|TRBV27|TRBJ2-1
ASTAGTSGSNEQF
>12|once|TRBV9|TRBJ1-6
ASSAEQAVSPLH
>11|-|TRBV28|TRBJ1-1
ASSLGTGTEAF
>11|-|TRBV5-1|TRBJ2-5
ASSSGVEETQY
>13|-|TRBV18|TRBJ2-7
ASSPKGQGLYEQY
>16|-|TRBV7-9|TRBJ2-3
ASSFLDISLGATDTQY
>14|-|TRBV2|TRBJ2-2
ASSTMGRGDTGELF
>11|-|TRBV19|TRBJ1-4
ASSIDRNEKLF
>10|-|TRBV12-3/TRBV12-4|TRBJ1-5
ASSSGDQPQH
>12|-|TRBV28|TRBJ2-7
ASSLAPSSYEQY
>11|few|TRBV28|TRBJ1-2
ASRLTGIQGYT
>15|-|TRBV18|TRBJ1-3
ASSGDRPNRSGNTIY
>13|few|TRBV27|TRBJ1-5
ASSLGQGPNQPQH
>13|few|TRBV28|TRBJ1-4
ASSPPTGGNEKLF
>14|-|TRBV28|TRBJ2-6
ASSPGLSSGANVLT
>13|-|TRBV18|TRBJ2-7
ASSPSLAGTYEQY
>11|-|TRBV28|TRBJ2-1
ASGGGGRGEQF
>6|-|TRBV6-6|TRBJ1-2
ASSPSF
>12|-|TRBV7-3|TRBJ2-3
ASSLAGSTDTQY
>13|-|TRBV28|TRBJ1-3
ASSPTGETTNTIY
>11|-|TRBV12-3/TRBV12-4|TRBJ1-1
ASSWTGGTEAF
>13|-|TRBV5-1|TRBJ2-2
ASSQGAGDTGELF
>12|few|TRBV10-1|TRBJ2-3
ASEPGQGLDTQY
>13|-|TRBV7-2|TRBJ2-7
ASSFEGTHSYEQY
>10|-|TRBV24-1|TRBJ1-1
ATSVGGTEAF
>11|-|TRBV27|TRBJ1-1
ASSFGGGTEAF
>11|-|TRBV12-3/TRBV12-4|TRBJ1-3
ASAGLSGNTIY
>12|-|TRBV5-1|TRBJ1-1
ASRLDRGDTEAF
>12|-|TRBV3-1/TRBV3-2|TRBJ2-3
ASSQQGAKDTQY
>13|-|TRBV18|TRBJ2-3
ASSRWEAVDGTQY
>12|-|TRBV7-6|TRBJ1-5
ASSLGAGYQPQH
>11|once|TRBV5-4|TRBJ2-7
AIGDRASYEQY
>13|-|TRBV6-4|TRBJ2-1
ASSDSASGVDEQF
>12|-|TRBV11-2|TRBJ2-1
ASSKLQGGGEQF
>12|-|TRBV2|TRBJ2-7
ASRGTGALYEQY
>12|-|TRBV5-1|TRBJ2-1
ASSFQTGVNEQF
>14|-|TRBV14|TRBJ2-2
ASSQGLAGVIGELF
>12|once|TRBV18|TRBJ2-2
ASSPAAGTGELF
>12|-|TRBV27|TRBJ1-5
ASSQDSDLWPQH
>13|-|TRBV28|TRBJ1-4
ASSLRGFSVEKLF
>13|-|TRBV6-5|TRBJ2-7
ASSYRGTGGYEQY
>13|-|TRBV21-1|TRBJ2-2
ASSFGESNTGELF
>12|-|TRBV10-2|TRBJ1-5
ASSDSLSNQPQH
>12|-|TRBV7-6|TRBJ2-2
ASSPTRAAGELF
>13|once|TRBV7-8|TRBJ2-3
ASSQLGGSTDTQY
>12|-|TRBV2|TRBJ2-2
ASLTEPLTGELF
>12|-|TRBV28|TRBJ1-2
ASSWDRGVYGYT
>13|-|TRBV28|TRBJ2-1
ASSFGGTSVNEQF
>13|-|TRBV7-2|TRBJ2-1
ASSLDWARDNEQF
>9|-|TRBV10-3|TRBJ2-7
AITGGSEQY
>14|once|TRBV18|TRBJ2-7
ASSPRTSGSNYEQY
>9|-|TRBV6-5|TRBJ2-1
ASTRGNEQF